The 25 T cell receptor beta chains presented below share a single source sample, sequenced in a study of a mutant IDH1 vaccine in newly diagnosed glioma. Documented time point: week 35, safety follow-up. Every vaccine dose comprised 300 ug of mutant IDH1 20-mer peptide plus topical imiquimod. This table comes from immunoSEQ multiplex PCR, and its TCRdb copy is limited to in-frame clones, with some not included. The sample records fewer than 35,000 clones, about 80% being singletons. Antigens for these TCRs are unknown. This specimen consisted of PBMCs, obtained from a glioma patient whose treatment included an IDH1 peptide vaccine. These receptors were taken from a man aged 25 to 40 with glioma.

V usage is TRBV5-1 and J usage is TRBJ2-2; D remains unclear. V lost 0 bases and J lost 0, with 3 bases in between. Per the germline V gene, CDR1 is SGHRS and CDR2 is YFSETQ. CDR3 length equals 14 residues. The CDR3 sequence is CASSLEANTGELFF. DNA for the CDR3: TGCGCCAGCAGCTTGGAGGCGAACACCGGGGAGCTGTTTTTT.

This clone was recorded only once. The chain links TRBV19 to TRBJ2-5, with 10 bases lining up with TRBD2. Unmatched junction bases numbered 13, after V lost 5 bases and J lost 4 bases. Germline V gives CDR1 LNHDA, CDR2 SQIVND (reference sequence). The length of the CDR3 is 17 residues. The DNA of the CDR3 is TGTGCCAGTAGTGTACTAGCGGGAATACCCGGAAGAGAGACCCAGTACTTC. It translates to CASSVLAGIPGRETQYF.

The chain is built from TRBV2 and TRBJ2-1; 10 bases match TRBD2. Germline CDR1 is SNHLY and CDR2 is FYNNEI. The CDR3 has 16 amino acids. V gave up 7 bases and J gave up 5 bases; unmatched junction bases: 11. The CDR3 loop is CASTPWGLAGDNEQFF. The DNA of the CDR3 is TGTGCCAGCACCCCCTGGGGGCTAGCGGGAGACAATGAGCAGTTCTTC. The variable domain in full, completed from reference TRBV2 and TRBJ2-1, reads EPEVTQTPSHQVTQMGQEVILRCVPISNHLYFYWYRQILGQKVEFLVSFYNNEISEKSEIFDDQFSVERPDGSNFTLKIRSTKLEDSAMYFCASTPWGLAGDNEQFFGPGTRLTVL.

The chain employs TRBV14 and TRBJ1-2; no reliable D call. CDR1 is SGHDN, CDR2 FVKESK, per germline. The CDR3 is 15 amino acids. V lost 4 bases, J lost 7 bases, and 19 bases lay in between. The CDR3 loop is CASSRRGWDRSGYTF. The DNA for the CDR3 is TGTGCCAGCAGCCGAAGAGGCTGGGATCGGAGTGGCTACACCTTC.

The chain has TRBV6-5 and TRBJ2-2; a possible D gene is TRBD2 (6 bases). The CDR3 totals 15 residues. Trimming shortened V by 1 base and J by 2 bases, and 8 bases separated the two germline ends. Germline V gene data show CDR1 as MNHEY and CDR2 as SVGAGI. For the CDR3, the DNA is TGTGCCAGCAGTTACTGGGGGGTCAACACCGGGGAGCTGTTTTTT. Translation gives CASSYWGVNTGELFF.

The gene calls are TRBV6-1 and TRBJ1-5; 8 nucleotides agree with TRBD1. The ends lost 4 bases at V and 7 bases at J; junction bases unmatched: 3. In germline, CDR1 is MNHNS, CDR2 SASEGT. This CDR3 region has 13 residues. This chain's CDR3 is CASSGTGKQPQHF. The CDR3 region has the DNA TGTGCCAGCAGTGGGACAGGGAAACAGCCCCAGCATTTT.

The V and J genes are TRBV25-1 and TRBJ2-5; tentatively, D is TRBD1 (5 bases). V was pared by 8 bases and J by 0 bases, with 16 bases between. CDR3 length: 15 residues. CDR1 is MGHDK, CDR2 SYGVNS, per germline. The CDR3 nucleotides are TGTGCCAGCCTCACCTCTACGACAGACCAAGAGACCCAGTACTTC. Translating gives CASLTSTTDQETQYF.

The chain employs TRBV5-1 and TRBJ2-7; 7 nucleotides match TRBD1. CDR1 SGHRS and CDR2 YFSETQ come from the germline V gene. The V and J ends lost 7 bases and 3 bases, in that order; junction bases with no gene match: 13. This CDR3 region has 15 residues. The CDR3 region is CASSQSPTGSYEQYF. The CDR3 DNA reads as TGCGCCAGCTCCCAGAGTCCGACAGGGAGCTACGAGCAGTACTTC.

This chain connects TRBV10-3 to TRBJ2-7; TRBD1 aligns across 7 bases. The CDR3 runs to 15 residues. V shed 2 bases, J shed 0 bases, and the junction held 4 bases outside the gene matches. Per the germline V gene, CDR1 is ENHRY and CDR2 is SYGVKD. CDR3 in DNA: TGTGCCATCAGTGAGCCAGGGGACAGCTCCTACGAGCAGTACTTC. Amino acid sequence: CAISEPGDSSYEQYF.

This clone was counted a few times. CDR3: CASSEHQGTEAFF. CDR3 bases: TGTGCCAGCAGTGAACACCAGGGCACTGAAGCTTTCTTT. The V gene is TRBV25-1, the J gene TRBJ1-1, with a weak D call TRBD1 (5 bases). Per germline, CDR1 MGHDK and CDR2 SYGVNS. The CDR3 totals 13 residues. V shed 2 bases and J shed 4 bases, with 8 bases lying between them.

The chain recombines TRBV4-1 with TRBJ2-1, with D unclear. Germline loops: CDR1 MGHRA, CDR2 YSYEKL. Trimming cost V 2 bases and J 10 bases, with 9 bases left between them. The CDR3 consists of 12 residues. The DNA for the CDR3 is TGCGCCAGCAGCCAATATGAGCGAGAGCAGTTCTTC. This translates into CASSQYEREQFF.

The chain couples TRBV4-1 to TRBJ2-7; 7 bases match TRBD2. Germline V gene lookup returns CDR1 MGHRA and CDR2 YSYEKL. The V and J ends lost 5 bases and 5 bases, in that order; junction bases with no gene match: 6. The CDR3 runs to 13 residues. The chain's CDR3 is CASSDGGYHEQYF. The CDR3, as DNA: TGCGCCAGCAGCGACGGGGGGTACCACGAGCAGTACTTC.

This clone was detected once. The CDR3 loop reads CASSKTQGAQDNQPQHF. The CDR3 region has the DNA TGTGCCAGCAGTAAAACCCAGGGGGCGCAGGACAATCAGCCCCAGCATTTT. This chain joins TRBV2 and TRBJ1-5, with 8 bases that match TRBD1. The CDR3 has 17 amino acids. The junction had 12 bases not matched to a gene; V was cut back by 5 bases and J by 3 bases. Germline CDR1 is SNHLY and CDR2 is FYNNEI.

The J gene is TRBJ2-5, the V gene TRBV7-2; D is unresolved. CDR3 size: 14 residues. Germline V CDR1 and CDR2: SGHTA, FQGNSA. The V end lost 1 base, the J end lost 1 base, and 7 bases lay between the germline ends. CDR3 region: CASSLVSSQETQYF. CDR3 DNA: TGTGCCAGCAGCTTAGTCAGCTCCCAAGAGACCCAGTACTTC.

CDR3 sequence (DNA): TGTGCCAGCAGCCCTTGGGCGTCTGATACGCAGTATTTT. Translation gives CASSPWASDTQYF. The V and J genes are TRBV4-2 and TRBJ2-3; D is undetermined. Trimming removed 4 bases from V and 6 bases from J, with 11 bases in between. From germline, CDR1 is LGHNA and CDR2 YNFKEQ. The CDR3 is 13 residues long.

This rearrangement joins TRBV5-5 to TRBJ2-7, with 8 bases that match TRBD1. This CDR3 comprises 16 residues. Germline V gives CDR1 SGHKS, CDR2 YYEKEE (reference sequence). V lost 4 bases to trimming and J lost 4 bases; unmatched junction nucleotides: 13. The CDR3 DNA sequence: TGTGCCAGCAGCCCCTCCCCTCAGGGGGCTATTTACGAGCAGTACTTC. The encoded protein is CASSPSPQGAIYEQYF.

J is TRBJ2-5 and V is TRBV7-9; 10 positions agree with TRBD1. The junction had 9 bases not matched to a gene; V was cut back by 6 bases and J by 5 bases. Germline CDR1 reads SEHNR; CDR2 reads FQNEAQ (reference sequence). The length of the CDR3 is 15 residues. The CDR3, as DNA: TGTGCCAGCAGTATTGAGACAGGGGGCGGGGAGACCCAGTACTTC. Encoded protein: CASSIETGGGETQYF.

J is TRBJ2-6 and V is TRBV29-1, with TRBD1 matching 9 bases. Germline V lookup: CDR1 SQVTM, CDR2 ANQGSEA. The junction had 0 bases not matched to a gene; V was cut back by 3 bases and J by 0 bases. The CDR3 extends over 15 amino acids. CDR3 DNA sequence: TGCAGCGTTGAGGACAGGGGCTCTGGGGCCAACGTCCTGACTTTC. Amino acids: CSVEDRGSGANVLTF.

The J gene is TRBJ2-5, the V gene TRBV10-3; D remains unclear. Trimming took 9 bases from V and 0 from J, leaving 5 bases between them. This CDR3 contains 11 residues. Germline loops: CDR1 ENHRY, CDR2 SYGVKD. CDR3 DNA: TGTGCCATAGGGTACCAAGAGACCCAGTACTTC. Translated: CAIGYQETQYF.

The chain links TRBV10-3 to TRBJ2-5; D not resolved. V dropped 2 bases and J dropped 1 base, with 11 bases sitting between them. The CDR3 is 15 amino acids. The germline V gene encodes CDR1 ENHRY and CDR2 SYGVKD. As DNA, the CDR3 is TGTGCCATCAGTGAGCTAATGGGGATCCAAGAGACCCAGTACTTC. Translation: CAISELMGIQETQYF.

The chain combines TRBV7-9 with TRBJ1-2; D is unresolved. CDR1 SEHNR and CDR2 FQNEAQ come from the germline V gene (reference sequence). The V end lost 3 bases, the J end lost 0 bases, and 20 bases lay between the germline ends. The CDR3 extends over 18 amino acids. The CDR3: CASSFTGGGRDANYGYTF. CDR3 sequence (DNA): TGTGCCAGCAGCTTCACTGGAGGAGGTCGGGATGCTAACTATGGCTACACCTTC.

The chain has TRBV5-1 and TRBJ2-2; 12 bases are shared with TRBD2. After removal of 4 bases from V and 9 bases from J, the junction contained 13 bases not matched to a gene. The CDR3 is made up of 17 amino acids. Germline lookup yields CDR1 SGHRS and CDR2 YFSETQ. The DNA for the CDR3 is TGCGCCAGCAGCCACCAGGGGACTAGCGGGCCCCCGAGGGAGCTGTTTTTT. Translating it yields CASSHQGTSGPPRELFF.

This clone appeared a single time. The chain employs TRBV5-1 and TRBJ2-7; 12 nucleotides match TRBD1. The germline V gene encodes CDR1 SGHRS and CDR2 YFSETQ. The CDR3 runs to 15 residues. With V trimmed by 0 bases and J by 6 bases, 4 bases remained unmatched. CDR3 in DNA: TGCGCCAGCAGCTTGGGGGACAGGGGGCACATCGAGCAGTACTTC. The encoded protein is CASSLGDRGHIEQYF.

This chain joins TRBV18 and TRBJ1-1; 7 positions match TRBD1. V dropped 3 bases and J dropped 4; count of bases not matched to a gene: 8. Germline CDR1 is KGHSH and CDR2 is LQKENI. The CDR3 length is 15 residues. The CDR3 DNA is TGTGCCAGCTCACCCGCAGGGGGGAGGGGCACTGAAGCTTTCTTT. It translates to CASSPAGGRGTEAFF.

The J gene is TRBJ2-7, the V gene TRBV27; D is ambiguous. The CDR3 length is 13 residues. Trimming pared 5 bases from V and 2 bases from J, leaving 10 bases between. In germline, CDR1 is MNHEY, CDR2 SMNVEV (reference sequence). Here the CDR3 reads CASSTGPAYEQYF. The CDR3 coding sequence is TGTGCCAGCAGTACCGGTCCGGCCTACGAGCAGTACTTC.